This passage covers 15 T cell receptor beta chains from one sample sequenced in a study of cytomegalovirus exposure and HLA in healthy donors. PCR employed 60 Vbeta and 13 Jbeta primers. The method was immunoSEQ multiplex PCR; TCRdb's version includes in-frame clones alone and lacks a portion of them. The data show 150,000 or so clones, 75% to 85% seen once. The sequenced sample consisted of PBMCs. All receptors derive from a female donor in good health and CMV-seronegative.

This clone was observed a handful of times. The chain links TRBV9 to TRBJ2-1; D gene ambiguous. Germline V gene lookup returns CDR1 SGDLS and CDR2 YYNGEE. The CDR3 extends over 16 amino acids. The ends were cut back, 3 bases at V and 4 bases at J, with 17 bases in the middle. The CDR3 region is CASSATWVAPYNEQFF. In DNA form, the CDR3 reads TGTGCCAGCAGCGCCACCTGGGTAGCCCCATACAATGAGCAGTTCTTC.

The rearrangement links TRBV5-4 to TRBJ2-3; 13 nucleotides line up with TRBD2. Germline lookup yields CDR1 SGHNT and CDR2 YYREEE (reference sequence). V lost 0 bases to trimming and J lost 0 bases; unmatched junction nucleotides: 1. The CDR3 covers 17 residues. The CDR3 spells CASSLGTSGGSTDTQYF. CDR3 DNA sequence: TGTGCCAGCAGCTTGGGGACTAGCGGGGGTAGCACAGATACGCAGTATTTT.

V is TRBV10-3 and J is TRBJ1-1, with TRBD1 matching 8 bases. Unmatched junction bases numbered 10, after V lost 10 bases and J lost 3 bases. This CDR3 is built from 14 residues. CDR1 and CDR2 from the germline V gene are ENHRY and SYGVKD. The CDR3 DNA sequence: TGTGCCAGCAGCCACGACAGGGGCCACACTGAAGCTTTCTTT. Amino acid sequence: CASSHDRGHTEAFF.

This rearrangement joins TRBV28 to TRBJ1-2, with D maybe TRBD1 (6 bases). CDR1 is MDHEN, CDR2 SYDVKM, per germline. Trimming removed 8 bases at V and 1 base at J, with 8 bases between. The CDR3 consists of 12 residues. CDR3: CASGDNNYGYTF. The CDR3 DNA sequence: TGTGCCAGCGGGGACAATAACTATGGCTACACCTTC.

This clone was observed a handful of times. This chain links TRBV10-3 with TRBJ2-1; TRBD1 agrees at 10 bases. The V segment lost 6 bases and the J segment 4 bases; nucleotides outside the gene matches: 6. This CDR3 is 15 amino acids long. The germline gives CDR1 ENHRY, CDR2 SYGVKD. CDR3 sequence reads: CAISGQGGDYNEQFF. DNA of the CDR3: TGTGCCATCAGCGGACAGGGGGGGGATTACAATGAGCAGTTCTTC.

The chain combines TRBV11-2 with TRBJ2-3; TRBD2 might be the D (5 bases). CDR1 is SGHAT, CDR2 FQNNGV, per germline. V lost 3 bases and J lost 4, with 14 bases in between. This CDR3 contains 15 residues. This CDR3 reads CASSFRGADSDTQYF. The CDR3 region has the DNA TGTGCCAGCAGCTTCCGGGGAGCAGACTCAGATACGCAGTATTTT. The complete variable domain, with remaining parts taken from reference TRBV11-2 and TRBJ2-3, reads EAGVAQSPRYKIIEKRQSVAFWCNPISGHATLYWYQQILGQGPKLLIQFQNNGVVDDSQLPKDRFSAERLKGVDSTLKIQPAKLEDSAVYLCASSFRGADSDTQYFGPGTRLTVL.

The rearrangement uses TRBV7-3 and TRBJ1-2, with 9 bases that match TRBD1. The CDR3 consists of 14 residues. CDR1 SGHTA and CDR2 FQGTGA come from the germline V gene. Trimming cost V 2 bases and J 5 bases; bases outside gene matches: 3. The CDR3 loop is CASSLGTGKYGYTF. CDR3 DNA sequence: TGTGCCAGCAGCTTAGGGACAGGGAAGTATGGCTACACCTTC.

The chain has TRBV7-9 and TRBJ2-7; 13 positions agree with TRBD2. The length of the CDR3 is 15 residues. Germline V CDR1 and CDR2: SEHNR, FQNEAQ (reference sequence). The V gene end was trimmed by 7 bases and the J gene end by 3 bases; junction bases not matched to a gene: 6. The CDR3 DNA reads TGTGCCAGCACCCCTGGACTAGCGGGAGACTACGAGCAGTACTTC. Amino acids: CASTPGLAGDYEQYF. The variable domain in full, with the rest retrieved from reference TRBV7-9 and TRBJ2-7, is DTGVSQNPRHKITKRGQNVTFRCDPISEHNRLYWYRQTLGQGPEFLTYFQNEAQLEKSRLLSDRFSAERPKGSFSTLEIQRTEQGDSAMYLCASTPGLAGDYEQYFGPGTRLTVT.

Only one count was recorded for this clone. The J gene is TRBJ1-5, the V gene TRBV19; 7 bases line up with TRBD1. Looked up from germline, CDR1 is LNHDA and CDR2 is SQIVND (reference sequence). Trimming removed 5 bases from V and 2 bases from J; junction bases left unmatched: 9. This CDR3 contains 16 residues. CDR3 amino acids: CASSATGVGGNQPQHF. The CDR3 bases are TGTGCCAGTAGTGCCACAGGGGTGGGGGGCAATCAGCCCCAGCATTTT.

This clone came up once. The CDR3 spells CASSAGQGFGYTF. CDR3 DNA: TGTGCCAGCAGTGCGGGACAGGGTTTTGGCTACACCTTC. The chain has TRBV28 and TRBJ1-2, with 9 bases aligning to TRBD1. CDR3 length: 13 amino acids. Germline assignment: CDR1 MDHEN and CDR2 SYDVKM. With 5 bases clipped from V and 7 bases from J, the junction kept 5 bases outside the gene matches.

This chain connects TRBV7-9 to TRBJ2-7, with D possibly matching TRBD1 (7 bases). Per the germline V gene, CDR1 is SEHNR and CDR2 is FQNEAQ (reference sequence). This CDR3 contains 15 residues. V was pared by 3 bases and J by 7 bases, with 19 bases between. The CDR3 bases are TGTGCCAGCAGCTTGCGGCGGGACAGCCCTAGGGAGCAGTACTTC. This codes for CASSLRRDSPREQYF.

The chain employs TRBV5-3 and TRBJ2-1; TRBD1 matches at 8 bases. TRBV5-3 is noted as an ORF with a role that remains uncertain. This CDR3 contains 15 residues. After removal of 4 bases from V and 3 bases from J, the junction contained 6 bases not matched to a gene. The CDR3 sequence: CARSVIDRGYNEQFF. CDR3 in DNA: TGTGCCAGAAGCGTAATAGACAGGGGCTACAATGAGCAGTTCTTC.

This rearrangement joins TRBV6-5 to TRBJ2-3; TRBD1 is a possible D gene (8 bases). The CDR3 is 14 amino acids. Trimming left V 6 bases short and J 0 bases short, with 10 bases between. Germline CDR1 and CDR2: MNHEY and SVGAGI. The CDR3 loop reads CASRQGGSTDTQYF. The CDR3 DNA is TGTGCCAGCAGACAGGGGGGGAGCACAGATACGCAGTATTTT.

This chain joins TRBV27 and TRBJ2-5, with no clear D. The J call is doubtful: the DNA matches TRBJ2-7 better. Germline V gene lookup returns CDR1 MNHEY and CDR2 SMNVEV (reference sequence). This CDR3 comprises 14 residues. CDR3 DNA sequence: TGTGCCAGCAGTTTGGCTGAGGTCCCCTACGAGCAGTACTTC. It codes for CASSLAEVPYEQYF.

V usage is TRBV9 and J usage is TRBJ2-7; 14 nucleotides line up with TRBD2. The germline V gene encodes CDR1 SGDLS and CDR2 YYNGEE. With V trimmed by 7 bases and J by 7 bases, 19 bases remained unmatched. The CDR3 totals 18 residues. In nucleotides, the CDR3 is TGTGCCAGCTCCCAAGGGACTAGCGGGAGTAGATATTCAGGGGAGCAGTACTTC. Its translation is CASSQGTSGSRYSGEQYF.